This T cell receptor beta chain was obtained from a study of cytomegalovirus exposure and HLA in healthy donors. Study information: Among about 400 genotyped donors, about 83% fell in the Caucasian-associated ancestry cluster. Points from the study as a whole: TCR beta V segments were, for the most part, productive about 90% or about 30% of the time in an earlier analysis.

Only a few counts were recorded for this clone. The antigen is not known. The PCR ran on 60 Vbeta and 13 Jbeta primers. Per the original methods: Later analysis identified tens of millions of unique TCR beta chains, about 10 million shared. Measured with immunoSEQ multiplex PCR; TCRdb has only the in-frame clones, and not every one. The DNA was the basis for D and trimming; V, J and clone size are from that table. The table lists approximately 89,000 clones, 75% to 80% of them singletons. The CDR3 extends over 15 amino acids. Trimming took off 2 bases at V and 0 bases at J, with 10 bases between the two ends. Germline CDR1 SGHAT, CDR2 FQNNGV.

The chain combines TRBV11-2 with TRBJ1-1, with D maybe TRBD1 (6 bases). The source material was PBMCs. The sequence derives from a young man in good health and CMV-seronegative. DNA of the CDR3: TGTGCCAGCAGCTTAATAGGGACACTGAACACTGAAGCTTTCTTT. It codes for CASSLIGTLNTEAFF.